This T cell receptor beta chain was captured by sequencing in a study of blood T cell repertoires in COVID-19. Study-level background: Sites across the United States, Italy and Spain contributed samples from acute and convalescent COVID-19.

The study recruited exposed participants who had met a COVID-19 case within 2 weeks before entry. V lost 6 bases and J lost 10; bases outside the gene matches: 10. Per germline, CDR1 ENHRY and CDR2 SYGVKD. This CDR3 has 14 amino acids. Assay: immunoSEQ multiplex PCR; the TCRdb copy retains only in-frame clones and omits some. This table holds approximately 340,000 clones, roughly 90% found once. The chain uses TRBV10-3 and TRBJ1-5; 9 nucleotides align to TRBD1. Sequenced input: PBMCs or T cells enriched from blood (not recorded which). This TCR derives from a woman in her forties who had been exposed to COVID-19. CDR3 DNA: TGTGCCATCAGCAGCCGGGACAGGGACGTCCCCCAGCATTTT. This encodes CAISSRDRDVPQHF.